Below, 25 T cell receptor beta chains from the same sample are listed, as sequenced in a study of tumor-infiltrating lymphocytes in localized non-small cell lung cancer. Clones were read by immunoSEQ multiplex PCR, and TCRdb kept only the in-frame ones, dropping some. Counted here are some 13,000 clones, about 71% occurring once; the ten biggest clones make up around 10%. Sequences were obtained from uninvolved lung tissue not adjacent to the tumor. Receptor source: a human donor with non-small cell lung cancer.

The chain combines TRBV7-2 with TRBJ2-7, with 16 positions matching TRBD2. Germline CDR1 reads SGHTA; CDR2 reads FQGNSA. This CDR3 is built from 18 residues. The V gene end was trimmed by 1 base and the J gene end by 0 bases; junction bases not matched to a gene: 3. In DNA, the CDR3 is TGTGCCAGCAGCTTAGAGGGACTAGCGGGAGGGAACTCCTACGAGCAGTACTTC. This gives the protein CASSLEGLAGGNSYEQYF. The full variable domain, in which reference TRBV7-2 and TRBJ2-7 provide the parts outside the CDR3, is GAGVSQSPSNKVTEKGKDVELRCDPISGHTALYWYRQSLGQGLEFLIYFQGNSAPDKSGLPSDRFSAERTGGSVSTLTIQRTQQEDSAVYLCASSLEGLAGGNSYEQYFGPGTRLTVT.

A few counts support this clone. This rearrangement joins TRBV27 to TRBJ1-1; D gene unclear. This CDR3 is built from 16 residues. Between the trimmed V and J ends, which lost 5 bases and 1 base, there was a span of 17 bases. Germline-derived CDR1 and CDR2 are MNHEY and SMNVEV (reference sequence). The CDR3 coding sequence is TGTGCCAGCAGTCCCCTCAGACAAATGGGGAACACTGAAGCTTTCTTT. It translates to CASSPLRQMGNTEAFF.

J is TRBJ1-2 and V is TRBV29-1; the D gene is possibly TRBD1 (6 bases). Germline V gives CDR1 SQVTM, CDR2 ANQGSEA. CDR3 length equals 15 residues. Deletions cut 7 bases from V and 1 base from J, with 19 bases between. The CDR3 coding sequence is TGCAGCGCCGAGCGGGGGGCAAGGGGTAACTATGGCTACACCTTC. It specifies CSAERGARGNYGYTF.

V usage is TRBV28 and J usage is TRBJ2-7; TRBD2 is a possible D gene (5 bases). V was trimmed by 5 bases and J by 5 bases, leaving 13 bases between them. Germline CDR1 is MDHEN and CDR2 is SYDVKM. CDR3 length: 13 amino acids. Here the CDR3 DNA reads TGTGCCAGCAGTAAAGGAGGCCGGGACGAGCAGTACTTC. It yields the protein CASSKGGRDEQYF.

The chain has TRBV6-5 and TRBJ2-3, with 10 bases aligning to TRBD2. Germline-derived CDR1 and CDR2 are MNHEY and SVGAGI. The CDR3 is 15 residues long. V lost 2 bases, J lost 4 bases, and 3 bases stayed unmatched. DNA of the CDR3: TGTGCCAGCAGTTACAAAGCGGGGGGGCCAGATACGCAGTATTTT. This codes for CASSYKAGGPDTQYF.

This rearrangement joins TRBV27 to TRBJ1-1, with 7 bases identical to TRBD1. CDR1 is MNHEY, CDR2 SMNVEV, per germline (reference sequence). This CDR3 spans 15 amino acids. The junction had 9 bases not matched to a gene; V was cut back by 8 bases and J by 0 bases. The CDR3 DNA is TGTGCCAGCCACTTCACGACAGGGATGAACACTGAAGCTTTCTTT. This gives the protein CASHFTTGMNTEAFF.

The genes are TRBV10-3 and TRBJ2-7; 9 bases agree with TRBD2. The CDR3 runs 15 residues. Germline V lookup: CDR1 ENHRY, CDR2 SYGVKD. V was clipped by 6 bases and J by 0 bases; unmatched bases: 6. CDR3 residues: CAIRLAGSSSYEQYF. The CDR3 DNA follows: TGTGCCATCAGGCTAGCGGGATCGAGCTCCTACGAGCAGTACTTC.

This clone has just one count. This rearrangement joins TRBV6-4 to TRBJ2-2, with TRBD1 identical over 10 bases. The CDR3 has 15 amino acids. V lost 2 bases, J lost 3 bases, and 0 bases stayed unmatched. CDR1 is MRHNA, CDR2 SNTAGT, per germline. The CDR3 DNA is TGTGCCAGCAGTGACGGGACAGGGGACACCGGGGAGCTGTTTTTT. Its protein is CASSDGTGDTGELFF.

This clone is judged medium-sized. The chain couples TRBV5-4 to TRBJ1-3; 7 bases match TRBD1. This CDR3 is built from 16 residues. Looked up from germline, CDR1 is SGHNT and CDR2 is YYREEE (reference sequence). The ends lost 0 bases at V and 2 bases at J; junction bases unmatched: 5. The CDR3: CASSLAGQSTGNTIYF. The DNA for the CDR3 is TGTGCCAGCAGCTTGGCGGGACAGTCAACTGGAAACACCATATATTTT.

The genes are TRBV25-1 and TRBJ1-4; D may be TRBD1 (5 bases). The CDR3 spans 17 residues. With 3 bases removed from V and 0 bases from J, the gap between germline ends came to 14 bases. Germline CDR1 reads MGHDK; CDR2 reads SYGVNS. The CDR3 sequence: CASSDFVGGTTNEKLFF. The CDR3, as DNA: TGTGCCAGCAGTGATTTCGTTGGGGGGACAACTAATGAAAAACTGTTTTTT.

In nucleotides, the CDR3 is TGCGCCAGCAGCCAGGGACAGTTCGATCAGCCCCAGCATTTT. The encoded protein is CASSQGQFDQPQHF. The chain is built from TRBV4-3 and TRBJ1-5; 7 positions match TRBD1. The germline gives CDR1 LGHNA, CDR2 YSLEER. The CDR3 length is 14 residues. The ends lost 3 bases at V and 5 bases at J; junction bases unmatched: 4.

The V call is TRBV28, the J call TRBJ1-5, with TRBD1 as a possible D gene (5 bases). The CDR3 totals 15 residues. CDR1 is MDHEN, CDR2 SYDVKM, per germline. Trimming shortened V by 2 bases and J by 4 bases, and 12 bases separated the two germline ends. The chain's CDR3 is CASSLSQGWNQPQHF. In nucleotides, the CDR3 is TGTGCCAGCAGTTTAAGTCAGGGTTGGAATCAGCCCCAGCATTTT.

The chain recombines TRBV28 with TRBJ1-3; D not certain. The CDR3 is 13 residues long. Per the germline V gene, CDR1 is MDHEN and CDR2 is SYDVKM. The germline V and J ends were trimmed by 6 bases and 4 bases, with 10 bases remaining between them. The CDR3 nucleotides read TGTGCCAGCAGCCCGCCGGCAGGAAACACCATATATTTT. Protein sequence: CASSPPAGNTIYF.

The chain carries TRBV7-9 and TRBJ2-7; 10 bases line up with TRBD2. The CDR3 is 15 amino acids. J gave up 4 bases and V 1 base, and 4 bases lay outside the gene matches. Per the germline V gene, CDR1 is SEHNR and CDR2 is FQNEAQ (reference sequence). Here the CDR3 DNA reads TGTGCCAGCAGCTTAGGTAGCGGGAGGACTTACGAGCAGTACTTC. Translating it yields CASSLGSGRTYEQYF.

This rearrangement joins TRBV7-2 to TRBJ1-1, with a possible D match to TRBD1 (5 bases). The CDR3 loop spans 14 amino acids. The V gene's germline CDR1 is SGHTA and CDR2 FQGNSA. Trimming removed 2 bases from V and 4 bases from J, with 11 bases in between. CDR3 in DNA: TGTGCCAGCAGCTTACTGGGGGGGACCACTGAAGCTTTCTTT. It codes for CASSLLGGTTEAFF.

The chain is built from TRBV27 and TRBJ1-1, with a weak D call TRBD1 (6 bases). The CDR3 loop spans 13 amino acids. Trimming left V 6 bases short and J 4 bases short, with 12 bases between. Germline CDR1 reads MNHEY; CDR2 reads SMNVEV (reference sequence). In nucleotides, the CDR3 is TGTGCCAGCAGGGACCAGGGGAGCACTGAAGCTTTCTTT. Translating it yields CASRDQGSTEAFF.

As concerns this clone: An end of the junction differs from the germline gene, which may be a read error. The chain is built from TRBV7-2 and TRBJ1-2; TRBD1 aligns across 7 bases. Germline V gene sequence: CDR1 SGHTA, CDR2 FQGNSA. The CDR3 sequence is 13 residues long. The CDR3 region is CASSSGQLYGDTF. Written as DNA, the CDR3 is TGTGCCAGCAGCTCGGGACAGCTCTATGGCGACACCTTC.

The chain carries TRBV13 and TRBJ2-5; unclear D gene. CDR3 length: 15 amino acids. Per germline, CDR1 PRHDT and CDR2 FYEKMQ (reference sequence). Trimming pared 5 bases from V and 0 bases from J, leaving 13 bases between. The CDR3: CASSPHLDDQETQYF. The CDR3 DNA sequence: TGTGCCAGCAGCCCACACCTGGACGACCAAGAGACCCAGTACTTC.

The CDR3 coding sequence is TGTGCCAGCAGTTGGGGCCCAGTCCCTAATCAGCCCCAGCATTTT. Translated: CASSWGPVPNQPQHF. The genes are TRBV28 and TRBJ1-5; weak D call: TRBD1 (5 bases). This CDR3 contains 15 residues. Trimming left V 4 bases short and J 4 bases short, with 14 bases between. CDR1 MDHEN and CDR2 SYDVKM come from the germline V gene.

The CDR3 coding sequence is TGTGCCAGCAGTGAATTGGGACAAGGCGATCAGCCCCAGCATTTT. It yields the protein CASSELGQGDQPQHF. The chain joins TRBV25-1 to TRBJ1-5; perhaps TRBD1 as D (6 bases). This CDR3 has 15 amino acids. Germline CDR1 reads MGHDK; CDR2 reads SYGVNS. Deletions cut 1 base from V and 5 bases from J, with 12 bases between.

The chain joins TRBV28 to TRBJ2-5, with a tentative D call TRBD1 (5 bases). The CDR3 extends over 14 amino acids. Trimming pared 5 bases from V and 3 bases from J, leaving 13 bases between. Germline-derived CDR1 and CDR2 are MDHEN and SYDVKM. The CDR3 here is CASSPWTSKETQYF. The CDR3 DNA reads as TGTGCCAGCAGTCCCTGGACAAGTAAAGAGACCCAGTACTTC. The full variable domain, in which reference TRBV28 and TRBJ2-5 provide the parts outside the CDR3, is DVKVTQSSRYLVKRTGEKVFLECVQDMDHENMFWYRQDPGLGLRLIYFSYDVKMKEKGDIPEGYSVSREKKERFSLILESASTNQTSMYLCASSPWTSKETQYFGPGTRLLVL.

The chain joins TRBV7-3 to TRBJ1-1; possible D gene TRBD1, 6 bases. Germline V gene lookup returns CDR1 SGHTA and CDR2 FQGTGA. The CDR3 loop spans 15 amino acids. Trimming pared 6 bases from V and 4 bases from J, leaving 18 bases between. This CDR3 reads CASSYSRTVTTEAFF. CDR3 DNA sequence: TGTGCCAGCAGTTATAGCCGGACAGTTACCACTGAAGCTTTCTTT.

The chain has TRBV6-1 and TRBJ2-7; D remains ambiguous. Trimming took off 6 bases at V and 4 bases at J, with 13 bases between the two ends. Germline V gives CDR1 MNHNS, CDR2 SASEGT. This CDR3 has 13 residues. The chain's CDR3 is CASRDRARYEQYF. CDR3 nucleotide sequence: TGTGCCAGCAGAGACCGGGCCCGTTACGAGCAGTACTTC.

The chain carries TRBV28 and TRBJ2-7; 10 bases line up with TRBD1. With 4 bases clipped from V and 2 bases from J, the junction kept 5 bases outside the gene matches. Germline assignment: CDR1 MDHEN and CDR2 SYDVKM. This CDR3 has 15 amino acids. The CDR3, as DNA: TGTGCCAGCAGTTCCTCGACAGGGGGCGCCTACGAGCAGTACTTC. It codes for CASSSSTGGAYEQYF.

The J gene is TRBJ2-3, the V gene TRBV28, with 14 bases aligning to TRBD2. V trimming: 8 bases; J trimming: 0 bases; junction bases outside the gene matches: 10. The germline V gene has CDR1 MDHEN and CDR2 SYDVKM. The length of the CDR3 is 18 residues. CDR3 DNA: TGTGCCAGCGGGGGACTAGCGGGAGTTTTCTCCAGCACAGATACGCAGTATTTT. This gives the protein CASGGLAGVFSSTDTQYF.